The TCR beta chain under discussion was sequenced for a study of CD8 T cells in Susac syndrome. Concerning this clonotype itself: Its antigen is currently unknown.

RNA in amounts of roughly 0.5 to 1 ug was reverse transcribed with random hexamers. An immunoSEQ multiplex PCR amplified TCR beta CDR3 over 54 Vbeta and 13 Jbeta. TCRdb passed the immunoSEQ multiplex PCR reads through MiXCR, listing each CDR3 protein once. Of 150,000 to 200,000 distinct CDR3 sequences in the sample, 94% were seen once. Trimming shortened V by 6 bases and J by 3 bases, and 20 bases separated the two germline ends. The germline V gene has CDR1 MDHEN and CDR2 SYDVKM. This CDR3 has 16 amino acids. Overall study results and limits: The study's TCR sequencing and HLA analysis drew on a certain number of individuals. That number was acknowledged as relatively small.

Control patients had untreated stable or active relapsing-remitting multiple sclerosis by revised McDonald criteria. TEMRA cells were FACS-enriched, while CD8+ and CD4+ T cells were negatively isolated. The sequence came from a human donor with multiple sclerosis. Specimen: CD4+ T cells from PBMCs. V usage is TRBV28 and J usage is TRBJ1-2, with D possibly TRBD1 on 6 matching bases. The CDR3 sequence is CASRNPSGAGDYGYTF. In DNA form, the CDR3 reads TGTGCCAGCAGGAACCCCAGCGGGGCAGGGGACTATGGCTACACCTTC.